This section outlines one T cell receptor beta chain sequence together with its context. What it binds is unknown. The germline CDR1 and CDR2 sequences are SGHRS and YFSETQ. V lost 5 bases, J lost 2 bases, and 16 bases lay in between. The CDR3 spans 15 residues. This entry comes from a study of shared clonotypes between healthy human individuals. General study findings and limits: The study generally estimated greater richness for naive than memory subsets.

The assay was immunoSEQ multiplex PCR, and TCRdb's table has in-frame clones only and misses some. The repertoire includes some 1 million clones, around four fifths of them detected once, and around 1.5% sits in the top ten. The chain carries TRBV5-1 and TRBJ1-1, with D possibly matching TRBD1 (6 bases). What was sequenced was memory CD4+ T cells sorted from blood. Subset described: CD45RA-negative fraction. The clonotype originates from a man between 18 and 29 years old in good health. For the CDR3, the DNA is TGCGCCAGCAGACTTCGGACAGCCGGTAACACTGAAGCTTTCTTT. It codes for CASRLRTAGNTEAFF.